This T cell receptor beta chain was sequenced for a study of CD8 T cells in Susac syndrome. Negative isolation was used for CD8+ and CD4+ T cells and FACS enrichment for TEMRA cells. Random hexamers served to reverse transcribe roughly 0.5 to 1 ug RNA. Amplification of TCR beta CDR3 spanned 54 Vbeta and 13 Jbeta via immunoSEQ multiplex PCR. TCRdb fed the immunoSEQ multiplex PCR reads into MiXCR, producing one record per CDR3 protein. The table shows 120,000 to 150,000 distinct CDR3 sequences, with 85% to 95% occurring only once. V shed 6 bases and J 3 bases; nucleotides not matched to a gene: 4. CDR3 length: 14 residues. CDR1 and CDR2 (germline): SGHAT, FQNNGV.

The origin of this receptor is a human donor with multiple sclerosis. The chain has TRBV11-2 and TRBJ2-4; 8 bases are shared with TRBD1. Sequencing was done on a sample of CD4+ T cells from PBMCs. The CDR3 region has the DNA TGTGCCAGCAGAATCACAGGGGGCAAAAACATTCAGTACTTC. Amino acids: CASRITGGKNIQYF.